This T cell receptor beta chain came from a study of cytomegalovirus exposure and HLA in healthy donors (dated by TCRdb to between 2016 and 2019). Turning to the overall study: An earlier analysis of a few hundred of the donors reported 250 to 300 Gb of sequence data and 117 million unique TCR beta sequences obtained from roughly 180 million T cells. Donor age, sex, ethnicity and CMV serostatus were compiled together with the repertoire data. Class I and class II HLA loci were covered by the typing at four-digit resolution. To predict cytomegalovirus infection status, the study combined high-throughput TCR immunosequencing, statistical association of individual TCRs with disease status, and machine learning. Among the approximately 400 genotyped donors, 75% to 90% belonged to the genetic ancestry cluster associated with self-reported Caucasian donors. The study aimed to test whether signatures of past pathogen exposure could be identified by cataloging public T cell receptors. A later genetic analysis used genome-wide SNP genotypes for about 60% of the roughly 700 donors, treating that subset as a discovery cohort. All discovery cohort repertoires had been generated using a single sequencing platform. About 280 gigabases of sequencing data and around 85 million unique TCR sequences made up an early release that covered 640 HLA-typed donors. Along with the approximately 600-subject first cohort, a separate validation cohort of more than 90 different subjects was used. Typing coverage varied by locus: roughly 620-640 donors for A, B, C, DRB1 and DQB1; approximately 500 for DQA1; 600 to 610 for DPA1; some 470 for DPB1. Among about 370 genotyped donors of the cohort, an average of approximately 220,000 unique TCR beta nucleotide sequences was sequenced per donor, of which 15% to 20% were non-productive. Using immunosequencing, the study profiled T cell repertoires from around 680 subjects and related those repertoires to cytomegalovirus serostatus. Because of strong linkage in the cohort, 5 or 6 DR-DQ haplotypes were treated as single units for association and clustering. To study patterns of TCR occurrence, a later analysis re-analyzed previously published TCR beta repertoires from 666 donors and added high-resolution HLA genotyping. An earlier analysis of 587 of the donors used high-throughput TCR beta sequencing to judge whether each TCR beta V gene segment behaved as functional or pseudogenic. In the later analysis, no new phenotypic data were used to find candidate immune exposures; instead, reliance was placed on TCR beta sequences and their occurrence across donors.

In total, roughly 710 healthy bone marrow donors made up the cohort. At the time of sampling, every cohort member was nominally healthy, though immune exposures that went unrecorded were likely present. The donor tested CMV seronegative, placing the donor among the 350 to 400 seronegative members of the cohort. Each donor provided a peripheral blood sample, and peripheral blood mononuclear cells were used for TCR beta sequencing. Genomic DNA extraction from the blood cell samples was performed with the Qiagen DNeasy Blood Extraction Kit. Library creation used the immunoSEQ multiplex PCR assay. The multiplex PCR relied on a mix of 60 forward primers for TCR Vbeta segments and 13 reverse primers for TCR Jbeta segments. The CDR3 region of rearranged TCR beta genes was amplified from genomic DNA with a multiplex PCR assay. The Illumina HiSeq System was used to sequence the amplified TCR beta libraries as 87-base-pair reads. The original pipeline was this. Across the 700 or so repertoires, a later analysis counted tens of millions of unique TCR beta chains, around 11 million of which were shared by at least two donors. Raw reads were error-corrected and collapsed into unique sequences with a nearest-neighbor algorithm that merged closely related sequences to remove PCR and sequencing errors. CDR3 sequences were aligned to IMGT reference sequences to assign V, D and J gene segments. For a sequence to be retained, a match of at least six nucleotides was required to both a V gene segment and a J gene segment. A rearrangement was called productive if the CDR3 had no stop codons and remained in frame with V and J, and every other rearrangement was called non-productive. CDR3 was defined according to IMGT convention as the region running from the second conserved V-encoded cysteine to the conserved J-encoded phenylalanine. The earlier analysis of 587 of the donors excluded sequences that lacked an unambiguous match to a single V gene segment. An earlier analysis of a few hundred of the donors classified V segments as functional when productive rearrangements were above 56.7% and as segregating when the standard deviation between donors was above 5%. To diagnose cytomegalovirus status from the catalog of TCR beta chain sequences, a statistical classification framework was built. V and J gene assignment, in a later analysis, came from comparing TCR nucleotide sequences with IMGT/GENE-DB human TR gene sequences. A later analysis assigned CDR3 sequences and most-parsimonious VDJ recombination scenarios with the TCRdist pipeline. A later analysis defined each TCR beta chain by its CDR3 amino acid sequence plus V-gene family, and excluded reads lacking a unique V-gene family. In a later analysis, 450 to 600 highly shared, low-generation-probability nucleotide sequences were removed to address suspected cross-contamination and a sequencing artifact. In a later analysis, a clonal expansion index for each public chain was calculated from normalized within-repertoire ranks of inferred template counts. A later analysis computed generation probabilities with a VDJ recombination model fitted to out-of-frame rearrangements, and checked the results against IGoR. Hypergeometric tests were used in a later analysis to score TCR-TCR, TCR-HLA and TCR-CMV co-occurrence, with a repertoire-size bias correction applied to the TCR pairs. A later analysis estimated false discovery rates by permuting HLA or CMV assignments 20 times. In a later analysis, co-occurring TCRs were grouped using DBSCAN, and TCRdist sequence similarity was added for clustering within HLA-allele-positive subsets. Co-occurrence clustering excluded repertoires with fewer than 30,000 or more than 120,000 public chains, plus five with anomalous nucleotide sharing. Held by TCRdb, this immuneACCESS table contains in-frame sequences only and omits some clones. Under half of the omission traces to an unresolved V gene where checked; the cause of the rest is unknown. V and J calls and clone size follow that table, whereas D and trimming were derived from the DNA. The sample's own table lists some 42,000 clones. The leading ten clones occupy roughly 1.4% of the sample.

In regard to this clone: There is no known antigen for this receptor.

The paper's findings and limits, for the study overall: In an earlier analysis of about 600 of the donors, most TCR beta V segments appeared in productive rearrangements about 90% or about 30% of the time, broadly matching IMGT annotations. Most TCR sequences were observed very rarely across donors, whereas some public TCRs were present in many individuals. It was suggested by the authors that the approach could potentially be generalized to other disease states and immunological phenotypes. A group of highly shared sequence variants was considered likely to be a technical artifact of the sequencing pipeline. Correlated functional status among segregating V segments might be attributable to linkage disequilibrium, but an unknown experimental factor could not be ruled out. Compared with equally common non-associated chains, HLA-associated TCR beta chains in a later analysis were more clonally expanded and had lower generation probabilities. A later genetic analysis associated a missense DCLRE1C variant with V-gene and J-gene trimming of TCR beta chains, and an independent cohort replicated the association. The earlier analysis of some 540 of the donors excluded some 16 rarely observed V segments, including chromosome 9 orphons, because counts were too low. Sequencing depth was assumed to be roughly uniform across donors in the presence/absence analyses, though that assumption may not hold. Specific HLA alleles were associated with 15,000 to 20,000 TCR beta sequences at a false discovery rate of 0.05 in a later analysis. A further reported finding was that TCR beta sequences accurately predicted the HLA-A and HLA-B alleles for most subjects in the first cohort. According to a later analysis, most CMV-associated TCR beta chains appeared to be HLA-restricted, and the HLA associations seemed to be driven largely by CMV exposure. In vitro tests confirmed that a few of the cytomegalovirus-associated TCR beta chains recognize cytomegalovirus antigens. A total of 150 or so TCR beta chains were listed by the study as associated with cytomegalovirus. The cohort was sequenced for TCR beta chains only, and without alpha or paired-chain data the features that could be detected were limited. In a later genetic analysis, fewer N-insertions in productive TCRs were reported among donors in an Asian-associated ancestry cluster than the roughly 700-donor mean. Assigning TCR associations to individual alleles was difficult when HLA alleles, especially DR and DQ, strongly co-occurred. Because HLA typing was missing for some donors at each locus, association tests included only the typed subset. According to a later analysis, TCR association rates differed among HLA loci, with DRB1 alleles showing the most associated TCRs and HLA-C alleles showing the fewest. Cytomegalovirus status was reported to be diagnosed by the classifier with high specificity and sensitivity in both the original and validation cohorts. Some IMGT-functional V segments, including TRBV6-2 and TRBV6-3, could not be told apart with the 87-base-pair reads, so those segments were excluded. A later analysis reported that several top co-occurrence clusters appeared linked to parvovirus B19, influenza, CMV and Epstein-Barr virus. The only immune exposure information available for the cohort was CMV serostatus.

CDR1 and CDR2, per the germline V gene, are SNHLY and FYNNEI. V is pared back by 4 bases and J by 8 bases, with 12 bases lying between the germline termini. The cysteine opens and the phenylalanine closes a CDR3 of 14 amino acids. Just the 42-base CDR3 DNA is kept, in frame starting at base 1. Sequenced material: PBMCs. This receptor was obtained from a man aged 25 to 40 in good health and CMV-seronegative. The rearranged chain carries TRBV2 and TRBJ1-6, and TRBD1 may be the D gene, going by 5 matching bases. CDR3 region: CASSVATADSPLHF. The base sequence is TGTGCCAGCAGTGTCGCGACAGCAGATTCACCCCTCCACTTT.